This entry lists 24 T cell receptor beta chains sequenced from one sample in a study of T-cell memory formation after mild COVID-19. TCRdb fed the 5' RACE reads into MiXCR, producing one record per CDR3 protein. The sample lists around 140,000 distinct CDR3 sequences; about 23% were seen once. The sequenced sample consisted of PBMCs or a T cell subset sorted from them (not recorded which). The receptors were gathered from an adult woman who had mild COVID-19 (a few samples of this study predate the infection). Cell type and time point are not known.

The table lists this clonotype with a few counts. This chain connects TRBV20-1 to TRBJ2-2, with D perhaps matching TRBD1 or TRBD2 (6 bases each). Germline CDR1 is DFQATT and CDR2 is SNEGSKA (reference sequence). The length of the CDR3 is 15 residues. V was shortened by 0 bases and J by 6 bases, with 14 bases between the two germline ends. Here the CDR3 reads CSAREAGEESGELFF. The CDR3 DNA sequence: TGCAGTGCTAGAGAGGCAGGGGAGGAATCCGGGGAGCTGTTTTTT.

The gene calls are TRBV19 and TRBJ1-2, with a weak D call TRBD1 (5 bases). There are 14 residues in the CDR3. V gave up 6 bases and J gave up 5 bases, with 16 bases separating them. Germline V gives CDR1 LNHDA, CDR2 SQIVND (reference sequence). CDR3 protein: CASSDVRGGYGYTF. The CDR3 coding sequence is TGTGCCAGTAGCGATGTCCGGGGCGGGTATGGCTACACCTTC. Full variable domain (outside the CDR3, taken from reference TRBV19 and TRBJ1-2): DGGITQSPKYLFRKEGQNVTLSCEQNLNHDAMYWYRQDPGQGLRLIYYSQIVNDFQKGDIAEGYSVSREKKESFPLTVTSAQKNPTAFYLCASSDVRGGYGYTFGSGTRLTVV.

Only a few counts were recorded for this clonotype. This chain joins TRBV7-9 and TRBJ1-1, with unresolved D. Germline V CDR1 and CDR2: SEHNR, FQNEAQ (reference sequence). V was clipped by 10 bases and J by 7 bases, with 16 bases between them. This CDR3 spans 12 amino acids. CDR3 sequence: CATGSEYGEAFF. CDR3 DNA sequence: TGTGCCACCGGGTCAGAATACGGTGAAGCTTTCTTT.

The CDR3 reads CSVAGTGGYEQYF. The CDR3 DNA sequence: TGCAGCGTGGCCGGGACAGGGGGATACGAGCAGTACTTC. The V gene is TRBV29-1, the J gene TRBJ2-7, with 11 bases fitting TRBD1. This CDR3 spans 13 amino acids. The junction had 5 bases not matched to a gene; V was cut back by 6 bases and J by 4 bases. The germline gives CDR1 SQVTM, CDR2 ANQGSEA.

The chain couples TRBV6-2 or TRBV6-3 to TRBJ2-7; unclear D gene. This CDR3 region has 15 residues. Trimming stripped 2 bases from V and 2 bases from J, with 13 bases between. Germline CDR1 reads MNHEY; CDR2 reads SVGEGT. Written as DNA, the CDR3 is TGTGCCAGCAGTTACATGGCACAACATGCCTACGAGCAGTACTTC. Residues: CASSYMAQHAYEQYF.

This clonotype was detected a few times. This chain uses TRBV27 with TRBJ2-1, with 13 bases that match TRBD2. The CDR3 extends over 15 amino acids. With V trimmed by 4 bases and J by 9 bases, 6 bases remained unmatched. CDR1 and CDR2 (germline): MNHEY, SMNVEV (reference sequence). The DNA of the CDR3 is TGTGCCAGCAGTTCCGGACTAGCGGGAGTTGTTGAGCAGTTCTTC. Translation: CASSSGLAGVVEQFF.

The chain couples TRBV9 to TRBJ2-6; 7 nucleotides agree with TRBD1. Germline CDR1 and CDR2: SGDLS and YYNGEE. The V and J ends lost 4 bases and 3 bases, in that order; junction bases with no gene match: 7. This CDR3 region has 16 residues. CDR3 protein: CASSPNTGVGANVLTF. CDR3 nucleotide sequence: TGTGCCAGCAGCCCCAACACAGGGGTTGGGGCCAACGTCCTGACTTTC.

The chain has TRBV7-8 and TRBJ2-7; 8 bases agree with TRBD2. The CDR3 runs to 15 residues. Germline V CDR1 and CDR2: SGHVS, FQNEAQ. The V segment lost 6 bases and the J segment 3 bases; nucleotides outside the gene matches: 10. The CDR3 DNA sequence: TGTGCCAGCAGTTTACTAGCGGAGCCCTTCTACGAGCAGTACTTC. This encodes CASSLLAEPFYEQYF.

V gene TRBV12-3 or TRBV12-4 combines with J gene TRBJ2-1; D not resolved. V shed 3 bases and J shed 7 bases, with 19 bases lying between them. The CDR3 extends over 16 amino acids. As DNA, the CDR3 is TGTGCCAGCAGTTTCGGCGAACGTACTCCCTGGAATGAGCAGTTCTTC. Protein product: CASSFGERTPWNEQFF.

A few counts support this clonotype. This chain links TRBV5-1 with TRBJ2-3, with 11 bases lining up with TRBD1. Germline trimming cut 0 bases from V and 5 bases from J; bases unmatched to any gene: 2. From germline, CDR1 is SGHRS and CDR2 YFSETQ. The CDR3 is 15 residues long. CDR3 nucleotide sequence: TGCGCCAGCAGCTTGGGGACAGGGGGCGAAGATACGCAGTATTTT. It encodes CASSLGTGGEDTQYF. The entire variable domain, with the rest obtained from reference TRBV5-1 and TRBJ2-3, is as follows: KAGVTQTPRYLIKTRGQQVTLSCSPISGHRSVSWYQQTPGQGLQFLFEYFSETQRNKGNFPGRFSGRQFSNSRSEMNVSTLELGDSALYLCASSLGTGGEDTQYFGPGTRLTVL.

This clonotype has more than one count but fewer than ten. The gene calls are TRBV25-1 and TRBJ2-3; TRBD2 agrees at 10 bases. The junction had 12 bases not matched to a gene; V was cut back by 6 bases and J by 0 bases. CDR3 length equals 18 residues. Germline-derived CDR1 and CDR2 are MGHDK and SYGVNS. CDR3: CASSATSGEAGSTDTQYF. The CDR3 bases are TGTGCCAGCAGCGCTACTAGCGGGGAGGCGGGAAGCACAGATACGCAGTATTTT. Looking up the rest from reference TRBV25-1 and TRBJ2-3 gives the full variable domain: EADIYQTPRYLVIGTGKKITLECSQTMGHDKMYWYQQDPGMELHLIHYSYGVNSTEKGDLSSESTVSRIRTEHFPLTLESARPSHTSQYLCASSATSGEAGSTDTQYFGPGTRLTVL.

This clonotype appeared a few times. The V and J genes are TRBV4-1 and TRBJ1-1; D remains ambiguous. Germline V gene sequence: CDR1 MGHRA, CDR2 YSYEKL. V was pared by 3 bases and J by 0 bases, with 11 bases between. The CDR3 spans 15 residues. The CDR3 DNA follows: TGCGCCAGCAGCCAGGGAGCAGGTGTGAACACTGAAGCTTTCTTT. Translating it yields CASSQGAGVNTEAFF.

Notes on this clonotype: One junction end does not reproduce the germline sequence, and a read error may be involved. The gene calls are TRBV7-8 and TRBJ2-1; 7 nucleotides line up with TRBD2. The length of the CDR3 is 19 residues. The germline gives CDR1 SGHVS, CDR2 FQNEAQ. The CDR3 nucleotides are TGTGCCAGCATCTTAACCCGGCTAGCGGCCATCGCCCAGTTCAATGAGCAGTTCTTC. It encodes CASILTRLAAIAQFNEQFF.

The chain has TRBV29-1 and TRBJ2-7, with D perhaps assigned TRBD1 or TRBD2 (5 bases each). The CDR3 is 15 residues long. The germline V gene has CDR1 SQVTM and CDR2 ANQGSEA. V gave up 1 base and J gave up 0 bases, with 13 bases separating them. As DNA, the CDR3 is TGCAGCGTTGAAGGGTATGGGACGGCCTCCTACGAGCAGTACTTC. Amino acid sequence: CSVEGYGTASYEQYF.

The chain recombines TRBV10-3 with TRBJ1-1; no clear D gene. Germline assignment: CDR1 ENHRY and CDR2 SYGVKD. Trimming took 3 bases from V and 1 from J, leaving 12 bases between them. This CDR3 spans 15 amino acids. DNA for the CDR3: TGTGCCATCAGTGAAGGAAGGCAGCCGAACACTGAAGCTTTCTTT. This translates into CAISEGRQPNTEAFF.

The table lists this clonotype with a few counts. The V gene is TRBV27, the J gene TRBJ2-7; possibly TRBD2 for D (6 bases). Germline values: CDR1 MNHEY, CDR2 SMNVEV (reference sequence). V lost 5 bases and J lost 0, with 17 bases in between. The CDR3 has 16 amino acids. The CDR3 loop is CASSPPGGLISYEQYF. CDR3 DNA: TGTGCCAGCAGTCCCCCCGGGGGATTAATCTCCTACGAGCAGTACTTC.

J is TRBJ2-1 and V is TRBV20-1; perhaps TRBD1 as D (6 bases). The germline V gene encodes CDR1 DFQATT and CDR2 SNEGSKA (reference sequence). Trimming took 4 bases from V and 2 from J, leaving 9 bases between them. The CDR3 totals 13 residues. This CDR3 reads CSAMDRAYNEQFF. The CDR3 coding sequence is TGCAGTGCTATGGACAGAGCCTACAATGAGCAGTTCTTC.

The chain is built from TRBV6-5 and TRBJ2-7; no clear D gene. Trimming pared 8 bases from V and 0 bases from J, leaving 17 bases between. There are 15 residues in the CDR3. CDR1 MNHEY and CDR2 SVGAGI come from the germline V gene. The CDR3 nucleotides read TGTGCCAGCGCTTCACTCCAACTTGGCTCCTACGAGCAGTACTTC. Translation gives CASASLQLGSYEQYF.

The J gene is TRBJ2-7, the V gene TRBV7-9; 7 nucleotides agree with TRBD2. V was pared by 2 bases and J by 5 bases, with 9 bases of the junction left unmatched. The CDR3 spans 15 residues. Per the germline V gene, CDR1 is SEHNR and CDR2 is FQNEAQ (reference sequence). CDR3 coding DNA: TGTGCCAGCAGCTTAAAGGGTAGCCGGGGGGACGAGCAGTACTTC. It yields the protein CASSLKGSRGDEQYF.

The chain's CDR3 is CASSKERVYQPQHF. Here the CDR3 DNA reads TGTGCCAGCAGCAAAGAGAGGGTCTATCAGCCCCAGCATTTT. This chain connects TRBV21-1 to TRBJ1-5. TRBV21-1 is a recognized pseudogene. CDR3 size: 14 residues.

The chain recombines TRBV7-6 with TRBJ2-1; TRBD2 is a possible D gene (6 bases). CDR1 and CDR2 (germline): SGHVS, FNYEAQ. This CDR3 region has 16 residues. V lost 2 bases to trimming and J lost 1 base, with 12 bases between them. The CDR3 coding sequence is TGTGCCAGCAGCTTACTGACTAGTTCGTCCTACAATGAGCAGTTCTTC. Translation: CASSLLTSSSYNEQFF.

The CDR3 DNA is TGTGCCAGCAGCTGGGGCGGGAGTGTGTTGGATACGCAGTATTTT. It encodes CASSWGGSVLDTQYF. V usage is TRBV5-4 and J usage is TRBJ2-3, with TRBD2 matching over 7 bases. V dropped 3 bases and J dropped 6; count of bases not matched to a gene: 10. The CDR3 is 15 residues long. Germline lookup yields CDR1 SGHNT and CDR2 YYREEE (reference sequence).

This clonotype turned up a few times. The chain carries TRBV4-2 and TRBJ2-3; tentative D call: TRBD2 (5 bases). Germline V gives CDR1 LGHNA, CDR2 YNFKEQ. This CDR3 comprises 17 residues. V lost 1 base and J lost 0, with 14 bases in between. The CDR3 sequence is CASSQVVGRPSTDTQYF. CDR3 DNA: TGTGCCAGCAGCCAAGTGGTGGGGAGACCTAGCACAGATACGCAGTATTTT.

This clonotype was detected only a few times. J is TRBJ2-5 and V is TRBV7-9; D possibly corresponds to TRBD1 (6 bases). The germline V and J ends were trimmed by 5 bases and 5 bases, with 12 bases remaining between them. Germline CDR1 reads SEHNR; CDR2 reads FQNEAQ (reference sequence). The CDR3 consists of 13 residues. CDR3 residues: CASSLRQEETQYF. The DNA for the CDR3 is TGTGCCAGCAGCCTACGACAGGAGGAGACCCAGTACTTC.